This entry is about one T cell receptor (beta chain). The data are from a study of control samples from healthy donors and cancer patients. Sequencing was performed with immunoSEQ multiplex PCR; in TCRdb, only in-frame clones are kept and a portion is missing. This sample has about 120,000 clones, with approximately 90% found just once. The sample comprised blood. This TCR came from a woman in her 70s in good health.

The CDR3 reads CASREKRDAGLNEQFF. CDR3 in DNA: TGTGCCAGCAGGGAGAAGCGGGACGCGGGCCTCAATGAGCAGTTCTTC. The gene calls are TRBV7-9 and TRBJ2-1, with 7 bases aligning to TRBD2. CDR1 SEHNR and CDR2 FQNEAQ come from the germline V gene (reference sequence). With V trimmed by 6 bases and J by 6 bases, 14 bases remained unmatched. The CDR3 consists of 16 residues.